The 26 T cell receptor beta chains given below trace back to one sample, sequenced in a study of technical replicates of blood from several donors. Assay: immunoSEQ multiplex PCR; the TCRdb copy retains only in-frame clones and omits some. The table includes 78,000 or so clones, 70% to 90% detected once. What was sequenced was T cells isolated from PBMCs. The receptors derive from a human donor in good health.

CDR3 sequence (DNA): TGTGCCAGCAGCTTGCCTGTGGGCGGGAGCTCCTACAATGAGCAGTTCTTC. Its protein product is CASSLPVGGSSYNEQFF. This chain links TRBV7-3 with TRBJ2-1; 7 bases line up with TRBD2. Germline V CDR1 and CDR2: SGHTA, FQGTGA. V lost 3 bases to trimming and J lost 0 bases; unmatched junction nucleotides: 8. The CDR3 totals 17 residues.

The chain has TRBV18 and TRBJ1-5, with TRBD1 identical over 7 bases. The CDR3 has 16 amino acids. CDR1 is KGHSH and CDR2 is LQKENI in the germline V gene. V was pared by 3 bases and J by 6 bases, with 11 bases of the junction left unmatched. The CDR3 loop reads CASSPRSRTGVQPQHF. CDR3 bases: TGTGCCAGCTCACCGAGAAGCCGGACAGGCGTTCAGCCCCAGCATTTT. Together with reference TRBV18 and TRBJ1-5, the CDR3 gives the full variable domain: NAGVMQNPRHLVRRRGQEARLRCSPMKGHSHVYWYRQLPEEGLKFMVYLQKENIIDESGMPKERFSAEFPKEGPSILRIQQVVRGDSAAYFCASSPRSRTGVQPQHFGDGTRLSIL.

This chain links TRBV4-1 with TRBJ2-3, with D possibly matching TRBD1 (5 bases). The germline V and J ends were trimmed by 0 bases and 6 bases, with 10 bases remaining between them. From germline, CDR1 is MGHRA and CDR2 YSYEKL. This CDR3 spans 14 amino acids. CDR3 sequence reads: CASSQDAGLDTQYF. CDR3 coding DNA: TGCGCCAGCAGCCAAGACGCAGGGTTGGATACGCAGTATTTT.

The V gene is TRBV6-5, the J gene TRBJ2-3, with TRBD2 as a possible D gene (5 bases). The CDR3 covers 13 residues. Trimming pared 2 bases from V and 4 bases from J, leaving 7 bases between. CDR1 is MNHEY and CDR2 is SVGAGI in the germline V gene. The CDR3: CASSYGLADTQYF. CDR3 sequence (DNA): TGTGCCAGCAGTTACGGACTGGCAGATACGCAGTATTTT.

V and J are TRBV29-1 and TRBJ2-3, with a possible D match to TRBD2 (6 bases). Between the trimmed V and J ends, which lost 3 bases and 1 base, there was a span of 8 bases. The CDR3 is made up of 13 amino acids. The V gene's germline CDR1 is SQVTM and CDR2 ANQGSEA. CDR3 nucleotides: TGCAGCGTTGACGCTAGCGGCACAGATACGCAGTATTTT. It specifies CSVDASGTDTQYF.

This chain joins TRBV5-1 and TRBJ2-3; 12 bases line up with TRBD2. There are 18 residues in the CDR3. CDR1 is SGHRS and CDR2 is YFSETQ in the germline V gene. V shed 4 bases, J shed 5 bases, and the junction held 14 bases outside the gene matches. CDR3 sequence reads: CASSPPVDLAGGQDTQYF. Here the CDR3 DNA reads TGCGCCAGCAGCCCGCCGGTAGATCTAGCGGGAGGGCAAGATACGCAGTATTTT.

The chain is built from TRBV4-3 and TRBJ2-7, with 9 bases fitting TRBD2. This CDR3 has 17 amino acids. V lost 0 bases, J lost 1 base, and 7 bases stayed unmatched. The germline V gene has CDR1 LGHNA and CDR2 YSLEER. The CDR3 coding sequence is TGCGCCAGCAGCCAAGATCCCCCTAGCGGGGAATCCTACGAGCAGTACTTC. Translation gives CASSQDPPSGESYEQYF.

CDR3 in amino acids: CASSISGPSYEQYF. CDR3 DNA: TGTGCCAGCAGTATTAGCGGGCCCTCCTACGAGCAGTACTTC. This chain joins TRBV27 and TRBJ2-7; 7 positions agree with TRBD2. The CDR3 spans 14 residues. The trim removed 5 bases at V and 0 bases at J, leaving 4 bases unmatched. In germline, CDR1 is MNHEY, CDR2 SMNVEV (reference sequence).

This sequence joins TRBV4-2 and TRBJ2-3, with D uncertain. V was clipped by 4 bases and J by 1 base, with 9 bases between them. Germline values: CDR1 LGHNA, CDR2 YNFKEQ. CDR3 size: 14 residues. DNA for the CDR3: TGTGCCAGCAGCCTTACAAAAGGCACAGATACGCAGTATTTT. Protein: CASSLTKGTDTQYF.

The J gene is TRBJ2-1, the V gene TRBV6-6; D gene uncertain. The CDR3 runs 14 residues. Per the germline V gene, CDR1 is MNHNY and CDR2 is SVGAGI (reference sequence). Trimming took 4 bases from V and 5 from J, leaving 12 bases between them. This chain's CDR3 is CASSSDHYDNEQFF. Here the CDR3 DNA reads TGTGCCAGCAGTTCCGATCACTACGACAATGAGCAGTTCTTC.

This clone was seen once. The V call is TRBV6-4, the J call TRBJ2-3; 11 bases are shared with TRBD2. With 4 bases clipped from V and 2 bases from J, the junction kept 8 bases outside the gene matches. Germline V CDR1 and CDR2: MRHNA, SNTAGT. The CDR3 loop spans 17 amino acids. Here the CDR3 reads CASSASGTSGPTDTQYF. The DNA for the CDR3 is TGTGCCAGCAGTGCCTCCGGGACTAGCGGCCCCACAGATACGCAGTATTTT.

The V call is TRBV15, the J call TRBJ2-2; the D gene is possibly TRBD1 (5 bases). Germline-derived CDR1 and CDR2 are LNHNV and YYDKDF (reference sequence). CDR3 length: 15 residues. V was pared by 4 bases and J by 3 bases, with 12 bases between. CDR3 sequence (DNA): TGTGCCACCAGCAAGTCCCGACAGCACACCGGGGAGCTGTTTTTT. It is translated as CATSKSRQHTGELFF. The full variable domain, completed using reference TRBV15 and TRBJ2-2, is DAMVIQNPRYQVTQFGKPVTLSCSQTLNHNVMYWYQQKSSQAPKLLFHYYDKDFNNEADTPDNFQSRRPNTSFCFLDIRSPGLGDTAMYLCATSKSRQHTGELFFGEGSRLTVL.

The V call is TRBV10-3, the J call TRBJ1-2, with a tentative D call TRBD1 (6 bases). The CDR3 is 11 amino acids. V was pared by 4 bases and J by 8 bases, with 8 bases between. The V gene's germline CDR1 is ENHRY and CDR2 SYGVKD. The CDR3 DNA follows: TGTGCCATCAGTGGGGACATAGGCTACACCTTC. Translation gives CAISGDIGYTF.

The chain uses TRBV27 and TRBJ2-7, with D perhaps TRBD2 (5 bases). Germline-derived CDR1 and CDR2 are MNHEY and SMNVEV (reference sequence). CDR3 length: 12 amino acids. V was clipped by 5 bases and J by 6 bases, with 11 bases between them. The CDR3 protein is CASSRYEGEQYF. Written as DNA, the CDR3 is TGTGCCAGCAGTAGGTACGAGGGCGAGCAGTACTTC.

This clone occurred once. This rearrangement joins TRBV10-3 to TRBJ2-7; 13 bases line up with TRBD2. V was clipped by 8 bases and J by 3 bases; unmatched bases: 7. Germline V gene data show CDR1 as ENHRY and CDR2 as SYGVKD. CDR3 size: 15 residues. CDR3 nucleotides: TGTGCCATCGGGGGGACTAGCGGGACTGACTACGAGCAGTACTTC. This gives the protein CAIGGTSGTDYEQYF.

V is TRBV19 and J is TRBJ2-7; TRBD2 agrees at 12 bases. The J segment lost 5 bases and the V segment lost 3 bases, leaving 8 bases of the junction unmatched. The V gene's germline CDR1 is LNHDA and CDR2 SQIVND (reference sequence). This CDR3 region has 16 residues. The CDR3 loop reads CASSITRLAGEDEQYF. The CDR3 nucleotides read TGTGCCAGTAGTATCACCAGACTAGCGGGAGAGGACGAGCAGTACTTC.

The chain carries TRBV7-2 and TRBJ1-3; D is unresolved. Trimming took off 5 bases at V and 0 bases at J, with 11 bases between the two ends. This CDR3 has 15 amino acids. Germline V gene data show CDR1 as SGHTA and CDR2 as FQGNSA. As DNA, the CDR3 is TGTGCCAGCAGCCTAGGACTGCCCTCTGGAAACACCATATATTTT. Its translation is CASSLGLPSGNTIYF.

The chain couples TRBV21-1 to TRBJ2-3; the table's D call, TRBD2, was not checked against the DNA. TRBV21-1 is classified as a pseudogene. The CDR3 sequence is 19 residues long. Written as DNA, the CDR3 is TGTGCCAGCAGCAAAGCGATGATGCTAGCGGGAGGTAGGGGAGATACGCAGTATTTT. It encodes CASSKAMMLAGGRGDTQYF.

The chain joins TRBV6-5 to TRBJ2-1; 7 bases line up with TRBD1. The CDR3 loop spans 12 amino acids. Germline CDR1 and CDR2: MNHEY and SVGAGI. Trimming took 4 bases from V and 10 from J; bases not matched to a gene: 4. The CDR3 reads CASSFETGEQFF. DNA for the CDR3: TGTGCCAGCAGTTTTGAGACAGGGGAGCAGTTCTTC.

This sequence joins TRBV5-1 and TRBJ1-4, with D perhaps matching TRBD1 (5 bases). V gave up 4 bases and J gave up 0 bases, with 7 bases separating them. Germline loops: CDR1 SGHRS, CDR2 YFSETQ. This CDR3 comprises 14 residues. The CDR3 DNA follows: TGCGCCAGCAGCACGACAGCAACTAATGAAAAACTGTTTTTT. This gives the protein CASSTTATNEKLFF.

The V and J genes are TRBV19 and TRBJ2-5, with a tentative D call TRBD1 (6 bases). CDR3 length: 13 amino acids. The germline V gene encodes CDR1 LNHDA and CDR2 SQIVND (reference sequence). The V gene lost 7 bases and the J gene lost 2 bases, with 11 bases spanning the gap. In nucleotides, the CDR3 is TGTGCCAGTAATCAGGGGAGACAAGAGACCCAGTACTTC. This translates into CASNQGRQETQYF.

This clone was seen a single time. V usage is TRBV7-2 and J usage is TRBJ2-3, with D possibly matching TRBD2 (7 bases). V was pared by 5 bases and J by 11 bases, with 17 bases between. Germline CDR1 SGHTA, CDR2 FQGNSA. This CDR3 is built from 13 residues. In DNA, the CDR3 is TGTGCCAGCAGCCGCGGGGGCGGGTATGGGCAGTATTTT. Residues: CASSRGGGYGQYF. The variable domain in full, completed from reference TRBV7-2 and TRBJ2-3, reads GAGVSQSPSNKVTEKGKDVELRCDPISGHTALYWYRQSLGQGLEFLIYFQGNSAPDKSGLPSDRFSAERTGGSVSTLTIQRTQQEDSAVYLCASSRGGGYGQYFGPGTRLTVL.

The chain links TRBV7-2 to TRBJ1-2; D possibly corresponds to TRBD1 (5 bases). This CDR3 contains 13 residues. Trimming removed 11 bases from V and 4 bases from J, with 17 bases in between. Germline-derived CDR1 and CDR2 are SGHTA and FQGNSA. CDR3 DNA sequence: TGTGCCTCCAGGGTTTTGATTTCCTATGGCTACACCTTC. Protein sequence: CASRVLISYGYTF.

V usage is TRBV10-3 and J usage is TRBJ2-7, with 10 bases identical to TRBD2. The CDR3 is 13 residues long. Germline-derived CDR1 and CDR2 are ENHRY and SYGVKD. Trimming cost V 4 bases and J 3 bases; bases outside gene matches: 0. The CDR3 DNA sequence: TGTGCCATCAGTGCTAGCGGGAGCTACGAGCAGTACTTC. It encodes CAISASGSYEQYF.

The rearrangement uses TRBV4-2 and TRBJ2-4; D is unclear. CDR1 and CDR2 (germline): LGHNA, YNFKEQ. The V end was cut by 0 bases, the J end by 1 base, with 10 bases between. The CDR3 length is 16 residues. This CDR3 is CASSQDAPRAKNIQYF. The CDR3 DNA is TGTGCCAGCAGCCAAGATGCCCCCAGGGCCAAAAACATTCAGTACTTC.

The chain is built from TRBV5-1 and TRBJ1-4, with a tentative D call TRBD1 (6 bases). Germline V lookup: CDR1 SGHRS, CDR2 YFSETQ. The CDR3 consists of 16 residues. V was trimmed by 0 bases and J by 3 bases, leaving 12 bases between them. CDR3 nucleotides: TGCGCCAGCAGCTTGGAAGTACAGGGATCTAATGAAAAACTGTTTTTT. Its translation: CASSLEVQGSNEKLFF.